These T cell receptor beta chains were read from a single sample in a study of T-cell reconstitution after alpha-beta-depleted transplantation in children. Each CDR3 protein gets one entry after TCRdb re-called the PCR reads with MiXCR. The sample lists around 270,000 distinct CDR3 sequences, over 7% occurring once. The sequences come from peripheral blood, collected 360 days after TCRalphabeta/CD19-depleted stem cell transplant. All receptors derive from a female patient aged 2-9 years who had a stem cell transplant for Fanconi anemia, so the T cells may come from the graft donor. Each CDR3 is given with its conserved first and last residue. The order of the fields is clone size, J gene, V gene, D gene, CDR3 DNA, CDR3 protein. A D gene is named only where the DNA matches it firmly. Expanded clones are given a class, and other clones once, few, many or no size at all.

size: -; J: TRBJ1-1; V: TRBV5-1; D: -; DNA: TGCGCCAGCAGCTTGGGGGGTTTGGGCACTGAAGCTTTCTTT; CDR3: CASSLGGLGTEAFF
size: many; J: TRBJ1-5; V: TRBV28; D: TRBD1; DNA: TGTGGGACAGGGCGCCTTCGGCAGCCCCAGCATTTT; CDR3: CGTGRLRQPQHF
size: -; J: TRBJ1-2; V: TRBV5-1; D: TRBD1; DNA: TGCGCCAGCAGCCCCCCGGTCGAACAGGGGCGAGGCTACACCTTC; CDR3: CASSPPVEQGRGYTF
size: many; J: TRBJ2-5; V: TRBV29-1; D: TRBD2; DNA: TGCAGCGTTGAAAAAGGACTAGAAGAGACCCAGTACTTC; CDR3: CSVEKGLEETQYF
size: many; J: TRBJ2-2; V: TRBV4-3; D: -; DNA: TGCGCCAGCAGCCTCGACAGGTGGAACACCGGGGAGCTGTTTTTT; CDR3: CASSLDRWNTGELFF
size: -; J: TRBJ2-7; V: TRBV27; D: -; DNA: TGTGCCAGCGGGGGCTCCTACGAGCAGTACTTC; CDR3: CASGGSYEQYF
size: -; J: TRBJ2-1; V: TRBV3-1; D: TRBD2; DNA: TGTGCCAGCAGCCAAGTCACACTAGCGGTATACAATGAGCAGTTCTTC; CDR3: CASSQVTLAVYNEQFF
size: many; J: TRBJ2-2; V: TRBV5-1; D: TRBD1; DNA: TGCGCCAGCACGGCGACAGGGAGAACCGGGGAGCTGTTTTTT; CDR3: CASTATGRTGELFF
size: -; J: TRBJ1-2; V: TRBV20-1; D: -; DNA: TGCAGTGCTCACGCGGGCCAGAAATATGGCTACACCTTC; CDR3: CSAHAGQKYGYTF
size: few; J: TRBJ2-5; V: TRBV6-1; D: TRBD1; DNA: TGTGCCAGCACCACGGACAGGGGAGGAGAGACCCAGTACTTC; CDR3: CASTTDRGGETQYF
size: many; J: TRBJ1-2; V: TRBV4-3; D: TRBD1; DNA: TGCGCCAGCAGCCAAATAGGGACAGCGGATTTGAACTATGGCTACACCTTC; CDR3: CASSQIGTADLNYGYTF
size: many; J: TRBJ2-3; V: TRBV20-1; D: -; DNA: TGCAGATGTGGAGGGGGACACACAGATACGCAGTATTTT; CDR3: CRCGGGHTDTQYF
size: many; J: TRBJ2-1; V: TRBV9; D: -; DNA: TGTGCCAGCAGCGTAGGGGTTAGGGGGTTTTACAATGAGCAGTTCTTC; CDR3: CASSVGVRGFYNEQFF
size: -; J: TRBJ2-1; V: TRBV3-1; D: TRBD2; DNA: TGTGCCAGCAGCCAAGTCGGGGGGGTATACAATGAGCAGTTCTTC; CDR3: CASSQVGGVYNEQFF
size: -; J: TRBJ2-7; V: TRBV3-1; D: TRBD2; DNA: TGTGCCAGCAGCCAAGGCGGGGGGAGGATCGAGCAGTACTTC; CDR3: CASSQGGGRIEQYF
size: many; J: TRBJ2-3; V: TRBV9; D: -; DNA: TGTGCCAGCAGCGTAGGAGCAGATACGCAGTATTTT; CDR3: CASSVGADTQYF
size: -; J: TRBJ1-1; V: TRBV7-9; D: TRBD1; DNA: TGTGCCAGCAGCTTCGCAGGGGGCTACACTGAAGCTTTCTTT; CDR3: CASSFAGGYTEAFF
size: many; J: TRBJ2-5; V: TRBV5-1; D: -; DNA: TGCGCCAGCAGCTTGGCACAAGAGACCCAGTACTTC; CDR3: CASSLAQETQYF